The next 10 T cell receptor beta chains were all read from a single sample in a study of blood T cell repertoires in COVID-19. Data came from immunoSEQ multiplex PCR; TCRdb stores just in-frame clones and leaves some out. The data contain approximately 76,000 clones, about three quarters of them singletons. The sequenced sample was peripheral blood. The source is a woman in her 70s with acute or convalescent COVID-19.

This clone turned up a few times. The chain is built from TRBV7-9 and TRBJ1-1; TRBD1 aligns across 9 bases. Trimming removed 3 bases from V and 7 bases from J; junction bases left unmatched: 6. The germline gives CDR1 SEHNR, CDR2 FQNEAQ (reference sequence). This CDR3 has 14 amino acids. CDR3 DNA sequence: TGTGCCAGCAGCTTGGGGGACAGGGAGGGTGAAGCTTTCTTT. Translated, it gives CASSLGDREGEAFF.

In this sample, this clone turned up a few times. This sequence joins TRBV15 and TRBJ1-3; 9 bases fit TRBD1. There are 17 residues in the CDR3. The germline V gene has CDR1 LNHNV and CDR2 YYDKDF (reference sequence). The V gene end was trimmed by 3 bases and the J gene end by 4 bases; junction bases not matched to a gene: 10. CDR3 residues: CATSRDRGGFSGNTIYF. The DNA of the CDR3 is TGTGCCACCAGCAGGGACAGGGGAGGGTTTTCCGGAAACACCATATATTTT.

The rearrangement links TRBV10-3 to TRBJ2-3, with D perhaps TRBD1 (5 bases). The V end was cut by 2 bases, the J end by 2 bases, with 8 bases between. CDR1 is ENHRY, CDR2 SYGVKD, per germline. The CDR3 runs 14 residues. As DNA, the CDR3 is TGTGCCATCAGTGAGGGACAAACCACAGATACGCAGTATTTT. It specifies CAISEGQTTDTQYF.

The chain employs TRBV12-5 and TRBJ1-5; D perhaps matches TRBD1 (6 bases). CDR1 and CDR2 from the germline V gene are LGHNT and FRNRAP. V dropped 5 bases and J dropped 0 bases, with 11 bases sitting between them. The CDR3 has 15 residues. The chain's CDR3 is CASGPDRFSNQPQHF. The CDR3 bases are TGTGCTAGTGGTCCCGACAGGTTTAGCAATCAGCCCCAGCATTTT.

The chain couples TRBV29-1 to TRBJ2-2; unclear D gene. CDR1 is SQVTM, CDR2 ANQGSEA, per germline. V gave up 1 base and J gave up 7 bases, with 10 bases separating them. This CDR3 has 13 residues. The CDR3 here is CSVEGPFGGELFF. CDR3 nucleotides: TGCAGCGTTGAAGGGCCCTTTGGCGGGGAGCTGTTTTTT.

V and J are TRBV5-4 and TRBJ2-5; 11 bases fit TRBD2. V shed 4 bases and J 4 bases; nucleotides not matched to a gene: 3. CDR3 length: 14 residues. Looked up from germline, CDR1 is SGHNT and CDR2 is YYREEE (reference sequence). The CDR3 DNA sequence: TGTGCCAGCAGCCCCGGGACTAGCGGAGAGACCCAGTACTTC. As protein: CASSPGTSGETQYF.

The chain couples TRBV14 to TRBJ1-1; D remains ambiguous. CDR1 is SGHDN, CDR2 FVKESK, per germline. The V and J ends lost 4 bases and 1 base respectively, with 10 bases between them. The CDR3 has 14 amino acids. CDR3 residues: CASSRLEWNTEAFF. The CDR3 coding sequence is TGTGCCAGCAGCCGCCTCGAGTGGAACACTGAAGCTTTCTTT. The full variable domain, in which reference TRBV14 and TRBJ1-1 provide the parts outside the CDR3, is EAGVTQFPSHSVIEKGQTVTLRCDPISGHDNLYWYRRVMGKEIKFLLHFVKESKQDESGMPNNRFLAERTGGTYSTLKVQPAELEDSGVYFCASSRLEWNTEAFFGQGTRLTVV.

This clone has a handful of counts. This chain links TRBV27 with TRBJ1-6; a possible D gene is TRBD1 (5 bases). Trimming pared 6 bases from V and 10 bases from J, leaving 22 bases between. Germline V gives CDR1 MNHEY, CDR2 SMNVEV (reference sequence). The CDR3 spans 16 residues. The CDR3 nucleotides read TGTGCCAGCAGGGGCGGGACCTCAGGAGGGGCGTCACCCCTCCACTTT. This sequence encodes CASRGGTSGGASPLHF.

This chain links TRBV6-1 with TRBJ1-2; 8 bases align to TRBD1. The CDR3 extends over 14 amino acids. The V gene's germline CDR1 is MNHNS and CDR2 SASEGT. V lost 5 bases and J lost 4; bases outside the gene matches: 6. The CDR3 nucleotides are TGTGCCAGCAGTCCTTGGACAGGGACCTATGGCTACACCTTC. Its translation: CASSPWTGTYGYTF.

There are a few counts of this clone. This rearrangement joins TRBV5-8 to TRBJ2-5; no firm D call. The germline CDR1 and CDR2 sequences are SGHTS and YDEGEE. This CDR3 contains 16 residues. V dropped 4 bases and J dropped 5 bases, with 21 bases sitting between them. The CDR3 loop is CASSPRSKGGRETQYF. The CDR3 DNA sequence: TGTGCCAGCAGCCCTCGGAGCAAAGGTGGCCGGGAGACCCAGTACTTC.